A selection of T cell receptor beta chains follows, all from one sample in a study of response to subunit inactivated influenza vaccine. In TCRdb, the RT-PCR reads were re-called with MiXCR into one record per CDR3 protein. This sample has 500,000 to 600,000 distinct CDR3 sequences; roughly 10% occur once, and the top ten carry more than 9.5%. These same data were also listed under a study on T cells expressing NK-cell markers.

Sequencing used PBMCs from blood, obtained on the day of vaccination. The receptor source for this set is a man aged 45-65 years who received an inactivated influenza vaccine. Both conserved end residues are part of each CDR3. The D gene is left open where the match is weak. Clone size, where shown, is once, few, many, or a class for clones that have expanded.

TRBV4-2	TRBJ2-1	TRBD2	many	TGTGCCAGCAGCCGTCGACTAGCAGACTACAATGAGCAGTTCTTC	CASSRRLADYNEQFF
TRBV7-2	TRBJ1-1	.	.	TGTGCCAGCAGCTTAGACGCGGCCATGAACACTGAAGCTTTCTTT	CASSLDAAMNTEAFF
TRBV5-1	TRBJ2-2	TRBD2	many	TGCGCCAGCAGCGGGGGACTAGCGGGGACCGGGGAGCTGTTTTTT	CASSGGLAGTGELFF
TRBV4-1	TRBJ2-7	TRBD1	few	TGCGCCAGCAGCCAAGCCGGGACAGGGAGTCCCTACGAGCAGTACTTC	CASSQAGTGSPYEQYF
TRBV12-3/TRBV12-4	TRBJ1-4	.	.	TGTGCCAGCAGTAGGACTCCAAAAAGTGAAAAACTGTTTTTT	CASSRTPKSEKLFF
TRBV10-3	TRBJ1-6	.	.	TGTGCCAGCAAGCCAGGATTAGGGGATAATTCACCCCTCCACTTT	CASKPGLGDNSPLHF
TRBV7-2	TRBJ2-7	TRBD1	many	TGTGCCAGCAGCTCCGGGACAGGGGGATTTTACGAGCAGTACTTC	CASSSGTGGFYEQYF
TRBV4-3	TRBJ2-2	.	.	TGCGCCAGCAGCCAAGTCTTAGACAGCAAGAACACCGGGGAGCTGTTTTTT	CASSQVLDSKNTGELFF
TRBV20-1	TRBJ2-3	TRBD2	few	TGCAGTGCTAGCCGGGGACTAGCCCGCACAGATACGCAGTATTTT	CSASRGLARTDTQYF
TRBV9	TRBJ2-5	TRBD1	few	TGTGCCAGCAGCGTCTCCCCTACGACAGGGGGCCCAGAGACCCAGTACTTC	CASSVSPTTGGPETQYF
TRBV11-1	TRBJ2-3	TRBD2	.	TGTGCCAGCAGCTTACCCCGCTCGGGGGGGAGGGATACAGATACGCAGTATTTT	CASSLPRSGGRDTDTQYF
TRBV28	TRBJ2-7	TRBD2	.	TGTGCCAGCAGCTACCCCTCCCGCTCGACTAGCGGGACAAGGGACAACGAGCAGTACTTC	CASSYPSRSTSGTRDNEQYF
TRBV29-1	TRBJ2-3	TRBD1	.	TGCAGCGCCCAACAGGGGGCGAGGTCAGATACGCAGTATTTT	CSAQQGARSDTQYF
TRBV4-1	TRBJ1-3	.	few	TGCGCCAGCAGCCAGTTTTTCAGCGGAAACACCATATATTTT	CASSQFFSGNTIYF
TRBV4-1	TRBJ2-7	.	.	TGCGCCAGCAGCCAAGGCTGGGGTAGAGGAGGTTCCTACGAGCAGTACTTC	CASSQGWGRGGSYEQYF
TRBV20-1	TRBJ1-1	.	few	TGCAGTGCCCAAAGGGCCGCAGACACTGAAGCTTTCTTT	CSAQRAADTEAFF
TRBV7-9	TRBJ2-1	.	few	TGTGCCAGCAGCACACAAACAGGATCCTCCTACAATGAGCAGTTCTTC	CASSTQTGSSYNEQFF
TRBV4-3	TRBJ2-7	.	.	TGCGCCAGCAGCCAGTTACCGGGCCCTAACCACGAGCAGTACTTC	CASSQLPGPNHEQYF
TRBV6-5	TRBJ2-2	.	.	TGTGCCAGCAGCTACATAAACACCGGGGAGCTGTTTTTT	CASSYINTGELFF
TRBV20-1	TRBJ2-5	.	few	TGCAGCGGCGACAGGGTGGGGGGAGAGACCCAGTACTTC	CSGDRVGGETQYF
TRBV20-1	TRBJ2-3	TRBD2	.	TGCAGTGCTGCCCGAGAGGGTAGCGGGGTCTTATCAGATACGCAGTATTTT	CSAAREGSGVLSDTQYF
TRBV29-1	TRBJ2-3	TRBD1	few	TGCAGCGGTGGGACAGGGCTCAGCACAGATACGCAGTATTTT	CSGGTGLSTDTQYF
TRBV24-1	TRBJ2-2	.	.	TGTGCCACCAGTGATTTGAAGGTGTTTGCGAACACCGGGGAGCTGTTTTTT	CATSDLKVFANTGELFF
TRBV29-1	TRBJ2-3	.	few	TGCAGCGTTGTATCGGCGACGCAGTATTTT	CSVVSATQYF
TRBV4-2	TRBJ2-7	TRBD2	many	TGTGCCAGCAGCCAAGTCCTAAGACTAGCGGGAATCCTCTATACCTACGAGCAGTACTTC	CASSQVLRLAGILYTYEQYF
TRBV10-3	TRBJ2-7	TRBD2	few	TGTGCCATCAACCGGGAGCGGGAGCTCTACGAGCAGTACTTC	CAINRERELYEQYF
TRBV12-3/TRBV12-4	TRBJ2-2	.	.	TGTGCCAGCAGTTCGACAAGATCCACCGGGGAGCTGTTTTTT	CASSSTRSTGELFF
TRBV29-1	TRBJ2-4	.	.	TGCAGCGTTGTGGAGAACATTCAGTACTTC	CSVVENIQYF
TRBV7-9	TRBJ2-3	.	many	TGTGCCAGCAGCTCGACCTACACAGATACGCAGTATTTT	CASSSTYTDTQYF
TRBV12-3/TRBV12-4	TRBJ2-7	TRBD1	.	TGTGCCAGCAGTGCCGGGACAGGGTTCTACGAGCAGTACTTC	CASSAGTGFYEQYF
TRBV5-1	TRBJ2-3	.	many	TGCGCCAGCAGCTTGTGGTCTTCGGGTACTCCGAGCACAGATACGCAGTATTTT	CASSLWSSGTPSTDTQYF
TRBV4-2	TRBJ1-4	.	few	TGTGCCAGCAGCCAAGATCCCCAGGGAACTAATGAAAAACTGTTTTTT	CASSQDPQGTNEKLFF
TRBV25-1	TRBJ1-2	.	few	TGTGCCAGCAGTGTTCCGACAGGACACTATGGCTACACCTTC	CASSVPTGHYGYTF
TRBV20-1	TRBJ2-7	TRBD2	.	TGCAGTGCTAGGGGAGAGGGACTAGGGACCTACGAGCAGTACTTC	CSARGEGLGTYEQYF
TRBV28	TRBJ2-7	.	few	TGTGCCAGCAGTTTATCCGGGAGAGCCTCCTACGAGCAGTACTTC	CASSLSGRASYEQYF
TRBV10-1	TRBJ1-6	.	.	TGCGCCAGCAGTGAGTCAAGGAACGGTTCACCCCTCCACTTT	CASSESRNGSPLHF
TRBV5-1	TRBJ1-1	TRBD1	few	TGCGCCAGCAGCCAGGGACAGGAGGCCGCTGAAGCTTTCTTT	CASSQGQEAAEAFF
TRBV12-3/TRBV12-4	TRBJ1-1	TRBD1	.	TGTGCCAGCACCCTACAGGGGCCGGGAACTGAAGCTTTCTTT	CASTLQGPGTEAFF
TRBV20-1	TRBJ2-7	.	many	TGCAGTGCTAGGACCCGGGACAACTCCTACGAGCAGTACTTC	CSARTRDNSYEQYF
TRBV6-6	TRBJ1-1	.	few	TGTGCCAGCAGTTCCCGTAACACTGAAGCTTTCTTT	CASSSRNTEAFF
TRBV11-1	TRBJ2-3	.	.	TGTGCCTGCAGCCGACGAGGTATAGAGAAGCAGTATTTT	CACSRRGIEKQYF
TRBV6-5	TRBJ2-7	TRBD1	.	TGTGCCAGCAGTTGGGGACAGGGAGGCTCCTACGAGCAGTACTTC	CASSWGQGGSYEQYF
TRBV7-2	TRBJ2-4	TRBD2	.	TGTGCCAGCAGCTTAGCGACTAGCGGGAGAGGGGACATTCAGTACTTC	CASSLATSGRGDIQYF
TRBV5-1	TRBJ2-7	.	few	TGCGCCAGCGGAAGAGGTTTTAGCGGCCCTTCCTACGAGCAGTACTTC	CASGRGFSGPSYEQYF
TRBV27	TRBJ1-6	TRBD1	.	TGTGCCACCACAGGGGGGAATAATTCACCCCTCCACTTT	CATTGGNNSPLHF
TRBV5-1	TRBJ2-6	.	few	TGCGCCAGCAGCTTGCTACGGACAACCAGCTCTGGGGCCAACGTCCTGACTTTC	CASSLLRTTSSGANVLTF
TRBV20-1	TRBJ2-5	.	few	TGCAGTGCTAGAGATGTTATGGCGGGGTGGGAGACCCAGTACTTC	CSARDVMAGWETQYF
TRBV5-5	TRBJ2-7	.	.	TGTGCCAGCAGCTTTGGCCATTCCTACGAGCAGTACTTC	CASSFGHSYEQYF
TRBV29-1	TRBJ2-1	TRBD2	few	TGCAGCGTCCTCGGGGGGTACAATGAGCAGTTCTTC	CSVLGGYNEQFF
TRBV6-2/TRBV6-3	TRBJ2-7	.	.	TGTGCCAGCAGCCCAGATCCGGGACGGCACTACGAGCAGTACTTC	CASSPDPGRHYEQYF
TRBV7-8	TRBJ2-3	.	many	TGTGCCAGCAGCCCGACTGGCGGGGTTTACACAGATACGCAGTATTTT	CASSPTGGVYTDTQYF
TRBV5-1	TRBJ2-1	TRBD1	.	TGCGCCAGCAGCCGGGGACAGGGTGTCGATGAGCAGTTCTTC	CASSRGQGVDEQFF
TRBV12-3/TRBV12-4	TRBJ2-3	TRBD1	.	TGTGCCAGCAGTGACAGGGATTTCAGCACAGATACGCAGTATTTT	CASSDRDFSTDTQYF
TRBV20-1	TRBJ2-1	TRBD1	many	TGCAGTGCTGAGAACATACAGGGGGGAGTGAACAATGAGCAGTTCTTC	CSAENIQGGVNNEQFF
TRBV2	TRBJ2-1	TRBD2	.	TGTGCCAGCAGACTCAATTCCGGGACTAGCGGGGGCAATGAGCAGTTCTTC	CASRLNSGTSGGNEQFF
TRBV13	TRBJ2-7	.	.	TGTGCCAGCAGCTTAGGACAGGGAGACTACGAGCAGTACTTC	CASSLGQGDYEQYF
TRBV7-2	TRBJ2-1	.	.	TGTGCCAGCAGCTTAGTTGCGGGGAAGAATGAGCAGTTCTTC	CASSLVAGKNEQFF